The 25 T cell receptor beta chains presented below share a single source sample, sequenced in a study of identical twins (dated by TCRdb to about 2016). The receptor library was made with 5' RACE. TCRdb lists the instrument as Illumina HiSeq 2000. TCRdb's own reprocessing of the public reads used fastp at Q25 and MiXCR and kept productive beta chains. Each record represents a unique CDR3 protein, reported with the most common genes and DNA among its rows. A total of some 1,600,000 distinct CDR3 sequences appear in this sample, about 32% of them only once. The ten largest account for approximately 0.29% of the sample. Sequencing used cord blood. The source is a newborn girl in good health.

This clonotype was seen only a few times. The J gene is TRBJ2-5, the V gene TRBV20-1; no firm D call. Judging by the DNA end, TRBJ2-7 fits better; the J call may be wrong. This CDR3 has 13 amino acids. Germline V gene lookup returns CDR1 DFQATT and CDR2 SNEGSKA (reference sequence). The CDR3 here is CSARDLGSYEQYF. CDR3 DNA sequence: TGCAGTGCTAGAGATCTGGGATCCTACGAGCAGTACTTC.

CDR3 sequence: CASSRLWGGQGYTF. CDR3 nucleotide sequence: TGTGCCAGCAGCCGGCTGTGGGGGGGCCAGGGCTACACCTTC. The chain couples TRBV14 to TRBJ1-2, with D perhaps TRBD1 (6 bases). The CDR3 loop spans 14 amino acids. Germline V gene data show CDR1 as SGHDN and CDR2 as FVKESK. The V end was cut by 4 bases, the J end by 8 bases, with 17 bases between.

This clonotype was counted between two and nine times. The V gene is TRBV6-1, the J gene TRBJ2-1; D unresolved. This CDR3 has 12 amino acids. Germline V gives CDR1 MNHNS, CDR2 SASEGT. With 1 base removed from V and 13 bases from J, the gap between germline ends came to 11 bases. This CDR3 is CASSEDWDNQFF. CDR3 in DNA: TGTGCCAGCAGTGAAGACTGGGATAACCAGTTCTTC.

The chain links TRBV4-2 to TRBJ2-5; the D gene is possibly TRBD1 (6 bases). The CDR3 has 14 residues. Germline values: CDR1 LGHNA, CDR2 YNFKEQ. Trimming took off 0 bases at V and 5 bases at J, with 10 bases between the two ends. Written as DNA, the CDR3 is TGTGCCAGCAGCCAAGATCAGGGGTCGGAGACCCAGTACTTC. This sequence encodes CASSQDQGSETQYF.

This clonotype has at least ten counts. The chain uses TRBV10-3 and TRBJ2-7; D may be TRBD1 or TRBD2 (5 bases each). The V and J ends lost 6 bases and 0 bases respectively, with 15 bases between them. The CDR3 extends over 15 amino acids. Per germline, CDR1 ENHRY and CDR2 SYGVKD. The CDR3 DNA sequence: TGTGCCATCAGCCCATTTAGGGGACCCTCCTACGAGCAGTACTTC. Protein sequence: CAISPFRGPSYEQYF.

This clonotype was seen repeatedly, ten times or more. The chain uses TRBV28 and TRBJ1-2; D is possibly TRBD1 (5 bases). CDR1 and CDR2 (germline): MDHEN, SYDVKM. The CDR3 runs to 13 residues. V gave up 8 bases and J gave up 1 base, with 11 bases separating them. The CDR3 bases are TGTGCCAGCTCACCGGGACTTAACTATGGCTACACCTTC. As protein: CASSPGLNYGYTF.

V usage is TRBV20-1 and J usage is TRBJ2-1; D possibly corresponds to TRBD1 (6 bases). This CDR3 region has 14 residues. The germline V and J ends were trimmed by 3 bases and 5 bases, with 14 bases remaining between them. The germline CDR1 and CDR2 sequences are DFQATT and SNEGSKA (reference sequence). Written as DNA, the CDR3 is TGCAGTGCTAGGATGGGGGCGAAAAACAATGAGCAGTTCTTC. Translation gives CSARMGAKNNEQFF.

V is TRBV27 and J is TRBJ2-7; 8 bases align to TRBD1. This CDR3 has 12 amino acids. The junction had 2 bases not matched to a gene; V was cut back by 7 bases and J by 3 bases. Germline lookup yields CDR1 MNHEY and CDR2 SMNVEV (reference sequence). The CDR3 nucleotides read TGTGCCAGCACAGGGGGCGACTACGAGCAGTACTTC. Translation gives CASTGGDYEQYF.

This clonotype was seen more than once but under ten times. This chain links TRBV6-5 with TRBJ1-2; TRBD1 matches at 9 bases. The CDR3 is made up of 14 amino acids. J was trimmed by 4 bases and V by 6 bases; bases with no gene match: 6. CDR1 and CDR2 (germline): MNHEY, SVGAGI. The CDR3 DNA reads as TGTGCCAGCAGCCGGACAGGGGTGGTCTATGGCTACACCTTC. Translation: CASSRTGVVYGYTF.

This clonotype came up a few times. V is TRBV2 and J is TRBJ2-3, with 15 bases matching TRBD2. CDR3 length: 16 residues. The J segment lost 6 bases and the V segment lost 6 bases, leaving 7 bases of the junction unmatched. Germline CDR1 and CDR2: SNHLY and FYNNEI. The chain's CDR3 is CASSVGTSGGFDTQYF. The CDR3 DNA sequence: TGTGCCAGCAGCGTCGGGACTAGCGGGGGGTTCGATACGCAGTATTTT.

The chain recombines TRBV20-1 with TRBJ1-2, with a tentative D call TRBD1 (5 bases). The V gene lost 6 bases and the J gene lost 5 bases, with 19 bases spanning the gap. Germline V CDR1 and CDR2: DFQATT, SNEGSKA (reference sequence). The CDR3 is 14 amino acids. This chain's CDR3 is CSARTPLKGYGYTF. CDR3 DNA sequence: TGCAGTGCCCGTACCCCATTGAAGGGGTATGGCTACACCTTC.

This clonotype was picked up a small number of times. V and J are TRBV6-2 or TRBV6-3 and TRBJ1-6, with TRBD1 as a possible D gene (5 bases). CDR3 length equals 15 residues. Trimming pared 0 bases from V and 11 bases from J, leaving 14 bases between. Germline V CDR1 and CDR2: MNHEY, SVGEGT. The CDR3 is CASSYSGQRGPPLHF. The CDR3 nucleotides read TGTGCCAGCAGTTACTCGGGGCAGCGGGGTCCACCCCTCCACTTT.

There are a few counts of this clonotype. As DNA, the CDR3 is TGCAGCGTTGTTAAGGGACAGGGTACCTACGAGCAGTACTTC. The encoded protein is CSVVKGQGTYEQYF. The rearrangement uses TRBV29-1 and TRBJ2-7; 9 positions agree with TRBD1. From germline, CDR1 is SQVTM and CDR2 ANQGSEA. The CDR3 consists of 14 residues. Trimming at V came to 4 bases and at J to 2 bases, leaving 6 bases not matched to a gene.

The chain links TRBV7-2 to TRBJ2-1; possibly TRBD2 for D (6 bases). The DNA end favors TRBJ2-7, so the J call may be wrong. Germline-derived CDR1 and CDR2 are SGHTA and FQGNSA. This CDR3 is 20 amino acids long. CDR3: CASSLARKSAGSSSYNEQYF. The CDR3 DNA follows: TGTGCCAGCAGCTTAGCTCGTAAGTCGGCCGGGAGTAGCTCCTACAATGAGCAGTACTTC.

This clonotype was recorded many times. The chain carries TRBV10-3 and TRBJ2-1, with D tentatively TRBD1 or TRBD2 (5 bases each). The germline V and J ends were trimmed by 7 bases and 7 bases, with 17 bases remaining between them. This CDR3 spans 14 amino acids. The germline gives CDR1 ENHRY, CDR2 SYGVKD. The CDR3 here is CAITPGYGGNEQFF. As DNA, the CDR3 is TGTGCCATCACCCCAGGGTATGGGGGTAATGAGCAGTTCTTC.

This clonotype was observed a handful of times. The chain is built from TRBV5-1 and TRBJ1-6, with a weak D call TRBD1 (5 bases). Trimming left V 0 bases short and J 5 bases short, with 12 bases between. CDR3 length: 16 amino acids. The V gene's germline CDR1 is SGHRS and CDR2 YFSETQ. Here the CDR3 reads CASSLGGREDNSPLHF. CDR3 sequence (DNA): TGCGCCAGCAGCTTGGGGGGCAGGGAAGATAATTCACCCCTCCACTTT.

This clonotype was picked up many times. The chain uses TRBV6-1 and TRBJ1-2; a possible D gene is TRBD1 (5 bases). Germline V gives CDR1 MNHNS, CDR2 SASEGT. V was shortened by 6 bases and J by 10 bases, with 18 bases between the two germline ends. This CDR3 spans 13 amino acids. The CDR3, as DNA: TGTGCCAGCAGCCAAGACAGCCTGTGGTACTACACCTTC. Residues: CASSQDSLWYYTF.

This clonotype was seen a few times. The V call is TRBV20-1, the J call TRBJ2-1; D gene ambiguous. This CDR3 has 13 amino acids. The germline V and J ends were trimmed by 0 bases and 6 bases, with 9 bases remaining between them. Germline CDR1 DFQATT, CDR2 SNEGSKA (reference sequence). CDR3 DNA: TGCAGTGCTAGAGACCCCTCGGGCAATGAGCAGTTCTTC. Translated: CSARDPSGNEQFF.

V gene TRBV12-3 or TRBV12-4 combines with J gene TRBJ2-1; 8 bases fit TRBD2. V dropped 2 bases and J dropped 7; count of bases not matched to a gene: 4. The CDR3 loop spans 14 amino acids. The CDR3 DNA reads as TGTGCCAGCAGTTTAAAGCGGGGGCGGAATGAGCAGTTCTTC. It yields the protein CASSLKRGRNEQFF.

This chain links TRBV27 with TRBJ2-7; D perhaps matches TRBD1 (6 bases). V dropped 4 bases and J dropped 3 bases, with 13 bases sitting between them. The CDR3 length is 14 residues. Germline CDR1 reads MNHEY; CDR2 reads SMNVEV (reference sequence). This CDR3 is CASSSLEGVYEQYF. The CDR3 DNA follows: TGTGCCAGCAGTTCCTTAGAGGGGGTCTACGAGCAGTACTTC.

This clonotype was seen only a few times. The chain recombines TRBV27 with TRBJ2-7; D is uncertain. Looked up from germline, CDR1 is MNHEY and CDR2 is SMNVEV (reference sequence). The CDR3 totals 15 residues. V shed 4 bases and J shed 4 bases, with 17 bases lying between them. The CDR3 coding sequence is TGTGCCAGCAGTTCCCCGCTGAGGCGGCTATACGAGCAGTACTTC. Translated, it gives CASSSPLRRLYEQYF.

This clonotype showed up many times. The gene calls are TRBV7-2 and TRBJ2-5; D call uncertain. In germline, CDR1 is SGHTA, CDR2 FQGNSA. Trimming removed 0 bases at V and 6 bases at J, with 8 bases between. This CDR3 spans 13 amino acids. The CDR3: CASSLAHSQTQYF. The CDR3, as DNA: TGTGCCAGCAGCTTAGCGCATTCACAGACCCAGTACTTC.

The CDR3 loop reads CASSKRQGRDWFYEQYF. CDR3 nucleotides: TGTGCCAGCAGTAAAAGACAGGGAAGGGACTGGTTCTACGAGCAGTACTTC. This chain links TRBV27 with TRBJ2-7; a possible D gene is TRBD1 (7 bases). Trimming stripped 5 bases from V and 3 bases from J, with 23 bases between. This CDR3 region has 17 residues. CDR1 is MNHEY and CDR2 is SMNVEV in the germline V gene (reference sequence).

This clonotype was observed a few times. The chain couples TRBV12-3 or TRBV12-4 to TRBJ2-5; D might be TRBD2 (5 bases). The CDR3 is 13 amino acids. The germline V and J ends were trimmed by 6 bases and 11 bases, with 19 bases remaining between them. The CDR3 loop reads CASRPGVYNEQYF. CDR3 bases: TGTGCCAGCAGACCCGGGGTCTACAATGAGCAGTACTTC.

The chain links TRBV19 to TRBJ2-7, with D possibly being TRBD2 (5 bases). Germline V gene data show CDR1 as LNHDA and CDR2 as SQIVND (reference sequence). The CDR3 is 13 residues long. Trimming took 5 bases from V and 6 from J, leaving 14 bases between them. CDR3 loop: CASSARFEGEQYF. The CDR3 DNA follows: TGTGCCAGTAGTGCAAGATTTGAGGGCGAGCAGTACTTC.